This T cell receptor (beta chain) is drawn from a study of blood T cell repertoires in COVID-19. Study summary: Some COVID-19 samples were acute and others convalescent; all came from the United States, Italy and Spain. PBMCs, B-cell-depleted T cells, or T cells were the source of the cDNA or gDNA that made up the material.

In the authors' methods: From reference gene primer amplification, estimates of nucleated cell counts were derived. TCRdb's table, derived via immunoSEQ multiplex PCR, lists solely in-frame clones and lacks some. The V and J calls and clone size were taken over from that table, and D and trimming were inferred from the DNA. Of fewer than 250,000 clones listed, roughly 84% were seen once; the top ten hold 5% to 8%. V was trimmed by 7 bases and J by 0 bases, leaving 12 bases between them. This CDR3 has 14 residues. Per the germline V gene, CDR1 is MNHEY and CDR2 is SVGAGI. The sample comprised peripheral blood. The chain links TRBV6-5 to TRBJ1-2, with D unresolved. This TCR derives from a middle-aged woman who had recovered from COVID-19. CDR3 DNA: TGTGCCAGCATTAGGAGGACTTCTAACTATGGCTACACCTTC. It translates to CASIRRTSNYGYTF.